This T cell receptor beta chain emerged from a study of blood T cells in healthy people across ages. Notes on this clonotype: The target antigen is unknown.

Through a sample-barcoded 5' primer and a J-beta primer mix, a second PCR was run for about 6 to 11 cycles. TCRdb re-derived calls from the 5' RACE reads in MiXCR, one entry per CDR3 protein. This sample yields about 970,000 distinct CDR3 sequences, of which 51% are seen a single time; about a fifth belongs to the top ten. The study, taken as a whole, reports: Researchers said unsorted PBMCs prevented a conclusive naive versus antigen-experienced comparison.

Isolating PBMCs gave at least 6 million of these cells per sample. V was pared by 5 bases and J by 7 bases, with 14 bases between. The CDR3 has 12 residues. Germline loops: CDR1 DFQATT, CDR2 SNEGSKA (reference sequence). Sequenced input: blood. V gene TRBV20-1 combines with J gene TRBJ1-2; tentatively, D is TRBD1 (6 bases). The receptor's source is a woman aged 55-69 years in good health. The CDR3: CSAQQGQSGYTF. CDR3 DNA: TGCAGTGCTCAACAGGGACAAAGTGGCTACACCTTC.